These T cell receptor beta chains were read from a single sample in a study of T-cell memory formation after mild COVID-19. TCRdb redid the calling of the 5' RACE reads with MiXCR, one entry per CDR3 protein. In the table there are fewer than 350,000 distinct CDR3 sequences, approximately 7.6% of which are singletons. Input material: PBMCs or a T cell subset sorted from them (not recorded which). The receptors originated from a man in his late teens or twenties who had mild COVID-19 (a few samples of this study predate the infection). Cell type and time point are not known. CDR3s include the opening cysteine and the closing phenylalanine or tryptophan. A D gene is named only where the DNA matches it firmly. The size entry is marked missing in some rows and otherwise reads once, few, many or a size class.

D gene | clone size | J gene | V gene | CDR3 DNA | CDR3 protein
TRBD2 | few | TRBJ2-7 | TRBV18 | TGTGCCAGCTCACCGACGGGCGGGGGGGCCTACGAGCAGTACTTC | CASSPTGGGAYEQYF
- | few | TRBJ1-1 | TRBV6-5 | TGTGCCAGCAGTGAAAACGGACAGACTGAAGCTTTCTTT | CASSENGQTEAFF
TRBD1 | few | TRBJ2-1 | TRBV5-1 | TGCGCCAGCAGCTCAGGACAGGAGAACAATGAGCAGTTCTTC | CASSSGQENNEQFF
TRBD1 | few | TRBJ1-2 | TRBV18 | TGTGCCAGCTCATCGTCGGGACAGGGGGTTTATGGCTACACCTTC | CASSSSGQGVYGYTF
TRBD2 | many | TRBJ2-5 | TRBV7-2 | TGTGCCAGCAGCTTCGCGGGACTAGCGGAAGAGACCCAGTACTTC | CASSFAGLAEETQYF
- | many | TRBJ2-1 | TRBV7-2 | TGTGCCAGCAGCTTAGGCACCCCGACCTACAATGAGCAGTTCTTC | CASSLGTPTYNEQFF
- | many | TRBJ2-5 | TRBV4-1 | TGCGCCAGCAGCCCCAACGCCGGGGGGCCGGGAGAGACCCAGTACTTC | CASSPNAGGPGETQYF
- | many | TRBJ2-5 | TRBV5-1 | TGCGCCAGCAGCTCCCGGCCCGCGGAAGGATATCAAGAGACCCAGTACTTC | CASSSRPAEGYQETQYF
TRBD1 | few | TRBJ1-2 | TRBV6-2/TRBV6-3 | TGTGCCAGCAGTAAACAGGGGGCGACTGACTATGGCTACACCTTC | CASSKQGATDYGYTF
- | - | TRBJ2-2 | TRBV5-6 | TGTGCCAGCAGCTTGGTTGGGGGCGCAAGAACCGGGGAGCTGTTTTTT | CASSLVGGARTGELFF
- | - | TRBJ2-3 | TRBV4-2 | TGTGCCAGCAGCCAAACCGGGGTGTCAGATACGCAGTATTTT | CASSQTGVSDTQYF
- | many | TRBJ2-1 | TRBV20-1 | TGCAGTGCTAGAGATCCCGGGGCGAGCTCCTACAATGAGCAGTTCTTC | CSARDPGASSYNEQFF
- | - | TRBJ2-6 | TRBV10-3 | TGTGCCATCCTGGACGGGGCCAACGTCCTGACTTTC | CAILDGANVLTF
- | few | TRBJ2-7 | TRBV23-1 | TGCGCCAGCAAGCCCCGAGGGGATTTCCACGAGCAGTACTTC | CASKPRGDFHEQYF